This TCR beta chain was obtained from a study of somatic mutations in cytotoxic T cells in rheumatoid arthritis. The protocol was immunoSEQ multiplex PCR, while the TCRdb copy is restricted to in-frame clones and leaves out a portion. The sample gives about 17,000 clones, approximately 80% of which show up once; about 20% is in the top ten. Trimming took 10 bases from V and 8 from J, leaving 20 bases between them. This CDR3 is built from 13 residues. Germline loops: CDR1 MNHEY, CDR2 SMNVEV (reference sequence). The sequenced sample consisted of CD8+ T cells sorted from blood. The gene calls are TRBV27 and TRBJ1-1, with a tentative D call TRBD1 (6 bases). The clonotype was recovered from an adult with rheumatoid arthritis. The DNA for the CDR3 is TGTGCCACCCAGTTCGCAGGGGATGGGGAAGCTTTCTTT. This encodes CATQFAGDGEAFF.